Included here is one TCR beta chain sequence, with context. Source study methods: Counts of nucleated cells, estimated from reference gene primer amplification, were obtained. Produced via immunoSEQ multiplex PCR; TCRdb's table is partial and in-frame only. The V and J calls and clone size are taken from that table; D and trimming were inferred from the DNA. This table has about 120,000 clones, about 81% appearing once. This record comes from a study of blood T cell repertoires in COVID-19. About the research overall: The United States, Italy and Spain supplied acute and convalescent COVID-19 samples. Sources were T cells, B-cell-depleted T cells, or PBMCs; the material itself was cDNA or gDNA.

V trimming: 2 bases; J trimming: 0 bases; junction bases outside the gene matches: 3. Germline assignment: CDR1 WNHNN and CDR2 SYGVQD (reference sequence). There are 16 residues in the CDR3. The clonotype comes from a man between 65 and 80 years old with acute or convalescent COVID-19. The chain is built from TRBV10-1 and TRBJ2-3; 9 nucleotides match TRBD1. Sequenced sample: peripheral blood. The CDR3 protein is CASSEGGTGSTDTQYF. The CDR3 DNA reads TGCGCCAGCAGTGAGGGGGGGACAGGGAGCACAGATACGCAGTATTTT.